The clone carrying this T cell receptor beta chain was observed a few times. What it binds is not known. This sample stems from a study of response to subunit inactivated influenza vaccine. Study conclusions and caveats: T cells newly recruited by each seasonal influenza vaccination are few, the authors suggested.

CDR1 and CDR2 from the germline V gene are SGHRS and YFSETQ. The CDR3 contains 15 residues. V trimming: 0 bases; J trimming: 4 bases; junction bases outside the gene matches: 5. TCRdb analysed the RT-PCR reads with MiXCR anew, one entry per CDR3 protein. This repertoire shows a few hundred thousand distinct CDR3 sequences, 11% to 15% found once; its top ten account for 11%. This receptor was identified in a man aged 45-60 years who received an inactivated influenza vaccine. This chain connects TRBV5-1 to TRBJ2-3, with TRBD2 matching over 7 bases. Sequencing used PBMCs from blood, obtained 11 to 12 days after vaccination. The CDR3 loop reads CASSLAGLEADTQYF. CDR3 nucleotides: TGCGCCAGCAGCTTGGCCGGACTAGAGGCAGATACGCAGTATTTT.